One and the same sample provided the 10 T cell receptor beta chains below, sequenced in a study of T cell changes during pregnancy in multiple sclerosis. Repertoires were generated with immunoSEQ multiplex PCR, while TCRdb's copy carries only in-frame clones and drops some. Altogether about 92,000 clones are present, 92% being singletons, with the ten largest covering about 3%. The source material was peripheral blood, sampled in the first trimester of pregnancy. These receptor sequences come from a female donor with multiple sclerosis, enrolled in a pregnancy study.

The CDR3 bases are TGTGCCAGCAGCCTGAACAGGGAAGGGCCGGGCTACGAGCAGTACTTC. It encodes CASSLNREGPGYEQYF. The chain recombines TRBV4-2 with TRBJ2-7; a possible D gene is TRBD1 (6 bases). V was trimmed by 4 bases and J by 3 bases, leaving 19 bases between them. From germline, CDR1 is LGHNA and CDR2 YNFKEQ. This CDR3 comprises 16 residues.

The J gene is TRBJ2-7, the V gene TRBV21-1; the DNA was not used to check the table's D call, TRBD2. TRBV21-1 counts as a pseudogene. The CDR3 loop spans 15 amino acids. CDR3: CASSKARIPPYEQYF. The DNA for the CDR3 is TGTGCCAGCAGCAAAGCGCGGATCCCCCCCTACGAGCAGTACTTC.

The rearrangement links TRBV6-5 to TRBJ2-4; TRBD1 aligns across 8 bases. The CDR3 is made up of 13 amino acids. Trimming cost V 6 bases and J 5 bases; bases outside gene matches: 3. Germline values: CDR1 MNHEY, CDR2 SVGAGI. CDR3 region: CASRGTGENIQYF. As DNA, the CDR3 is TGTGCCAGCAGGGGGACAGGAGAAAACATTCAGTACTTC.

The chain links TRBV6-5 to TRBJ2-7, with a weak D call TRBD1 (6 bases). V was shortened by 7 bases and J by 2 bases, with 15 bases between the two germline ends. The germline gives CDR1 MNHEY, CDR2 SVGAGI. The CDR3 runs 14 residues. CDR3 DNA sequence: TGTGCCAGCACCTCTCTAGGACAGACCTACGAGCAGTACTTC. Translation: CASTSLGQTYEQYF.

The rearrangement links TRBV28 to TRBJ2-7; TRBD2 might be the D (5 bases). This CDR3 contains 13 residues. The V end was cut by 11 bases, the J end by 1 base, with 15 bases between. Germline CDR1 is MDHEN and CDR2 is SYDVKM. The CDR3 loop is CAHRGSPSYEQYF. CDR3 in DNA: TGTGCCCACAGAGGGTCCCCATCCTACGAGCAGTACTTC.

The chain couples TRBV5-1 to TRBJ2-7; 9 positions match TRBD1. With V trimmed by 5 bases and J by 1 base, 7 bases remained unmatched. The CDR3 loop spans 15 amino acids. The germline V gene encodes CDR1 SGHRS and CDR2 YFSETQ. CDR3 bases: TGCGCCAGCAGACTGACAGGGGGAAGATCCTACGAGCAGTACTTC. It translates to CASRLTGGRSYEQYF.

The gene calls are TRBV7-9 and TRBJ2-6; D may be TRBD2 (6 bases). Germline lookup yields CDR1 SEHNR and CDR2 FQNEAQ (reference sequence). The V and J ends lost 1 base and 0 bases respectively, with 10 bases between them. This CDR3 has 17 residues. This CDR3 reads CASSLDAGGSGANVLTF. The CDR3 nucleotides read TGTGCCAGCAGCTTAGATGCCGGGGGCTCTGGGGCCAACGTCCTGACTTTC.

This sequence joins TRBV5-1 and TRBJ2-7; unclear D gene. Looked up from germline, CDR1 is SGHRS and CDR2 is YFSETQ. Trimming removed 2 bases from V and 5 bases from J, with 11 bases in between. The CDR3 extends over 13 amino acids. CDR3 protein: CASSFGQTHEQYF. DNA for the CDR3: TGCGCCAGCAGCTTTGGGCAGACCCACGAGCAGTACTTC. Looking up the rest from reference TRBV5-1 and TRBJ2-7 gives the full variable domain: KAGVTQTPRYLIKTRGQQVTLSCSPISGHRSVSWYQQTPGQGLQFLFEYFSETQRNKGNFPGRFSGRQFSNSRSEMNVSTLELGDSALYLCASSFGQTHEQYFGPGTRLTVT.

The chain combines TRBV4-3 with TRBJ2-1, with 10 bases aligning to TRBD2. Unmatched junction bases numbered 11, after V lost 2 bases and J lost 7 bases. The CDR3 spans 17 residues. Per the germline V gene, CDR1 is LGHNA and CDR2 is YSLEER. The CDR3 nucleotides read TGCGCCAGCAGCCAACTGGTTAGCGGGGGGCTGGGAAATGAGCAGTTCTTC. It translates to CASSQLVSGGLGNEQFF.

This rearrangement joins TRBV27 to TRBJ1-2, with 7 bases lining up with TRBD1. The V gene's germline CDR1 is MNHEY and CDR2 SMNVEV (reference sequence). J was trimmed by 4 bases and V by 2 bases; bases with no gene match: 7. The CDR3 is made up of 15 amino acids. CDR3 coding DNA: TGTGCCAGCAGTTTAGGGACAGCCTCTAGCTATGGCTACACCTTC. This encodes CASSLGTASSYGYTF.